This TCR beta chain derives from a study of post-analysis software for immune sequencing data. A remark on this clonotype: What it recognizes is unknown.

Germline lookup yields CDR1 MGHDK and CDR2 SYGVNS. This CDR3 is 15 amino acids long. The ends lost 6 bases at V and 5 bases at J; junction bases unmatched: 11. Regarding the study as a whole: Controls had lower frequencies than patients of five TRBV segments, which included TRBV5-6, TRBV5-1 and TRBV20-1. Controls significantly exceeded multiple sclerosis patients in normalized Chao1 diversity.

Prepared libraries of TCR beta cDNA carried unique molecular identifiers. MiXCR, run by TCRdb on the PCR reads, gives a single entry per CDR3 protein. The data contain 650,000 to 850,000 distinct CDR3 sequences, 46% of them seen just once; the ten biggest clones take up approximately 5%. This sequence was found in a girl aged 10-17 years with multiple sclerosis. This chain uses TRBV25-1 with TRBJ2-3, with 7 bases aligning to TRBD1. The specimen sequenced was blood. The CDR3 protein is CASRWGTALGDTQYF. CDR3 bases: TGTGCCAGCAGGTGGGGGACAGCCCTCGGAGATACGCAGTATTTT.